The TCR beta chain under discussion was sequenced for a study of blood T cells in healthy people across ages (dated by TCRdb to the mid-2010s). Turning to the overall study: In model experiments, roughly one uniquely barcoded TCR beta cDNA molecule per two T cells was captured by template switching. The study measured age-related changes in TCR beta repertoire diversity using deep sequencing normalized with unique cDNA molecular identifiers. Using the same blood draw, the study looked at two additional independent replicas of 1 million unique cDNA reads for two donors, one aged 18 to 30 and the other aged 80 or older. The donors were divided into four age groups: young (average around 16 years), middle-aged (approximately 39), aged (around 67) and long-lived (more than 75). To avoid experimental bias, donors of different ages were distributed randomly across sequencing lanes. Paper-wide results and their limitations: Bulk unsorted PBMC profiling prevented conclusive comparison of naive and antigen-experienced compartments. There was a strong correlation between observed TCR beta diversity and the percentage of naive T cells measured by flow cytometry. The CMV infection status of donors was not known, potentially confounding age-related changes in expanded clonotypes. The long-lived group showed more naive CD4+ T cells, fewer expanded clones and increased TCR diversity than the aged group, suggesting age selection. Estimates of total diversity from one million sequenced T cells were regarded as lower bounds and underestimates. As age increased, observed TCR beta diversity per million T cells dropped in a roughly linear way, and a significant reduction was already evident by age around 41.

The library was produced with 5' RACE. Reads for this sample came from an Illumina HiSeq 2500. A second roughly 7 to 12 cycle PCR used a sample-barcoded 5' primer and a J-beta primer mix. A unique molecular identifier was introduced onto each TCR beta cDNA molecule by a template-switch 5' adaptor carrying 12 random nucleotides. Each sample yielded at least 3 million CDR3-containing paired-end reads. The Mint cDNA synthesis kit, primed by a TRBC-specific oligonucleotide, was used to synthesize first-strand cDNA from all RNA. Following uracil-DNA glycosylase treatment, all cDNA underwent a first 18-cycle PCR with the universal primers M1SS and BC2_uni_R. Concerning the study's data processing: For normalization, 1 million high-quality reads, each with a distinct molecular identifier, were randomly selected from each sample. Instead of being binned into consensus sequences, reads with shared molecular identifiers were discarded. MiTCR, set to a Q25 quality threshold and the strictest error-elimination algorithm, was used for CDR3 identification, clonotype clustering and error correction. A nonparametric unseen species model with Euler transformation was used to estimate a lower bound on total TCR beta diversity. The public reads were reanalyzed by TCRdb: fastp trimming at Q25, MiXCR alignment, in-frame beta chains only. Entries that share a CDR3 protein sequence are merged under the most common genes and DNA. Here the V and J calls rest on TCRdb's processing, not on the authors' analysis. This sample is represented by 800,000 or so distinct CDR3 sequences; 62% of them were singletons. The top ten clones comprise 28% of the sample.

Systemically healthy Caucasian individuals from Russia, some 36 in total and aged roughly 6 to 100 years, were included as donors. Each donor gave about 9.7 milliliters of peripheral blood, drawn into EDTA-treated Vacutainer tubes. Ficoll-Paque density-gradient centrifugation was used to isolate PBMCs, with at least 6.5 million per sample. Trizol reagent was used to extract total RNA from the PBMCs, yielding at least 6 micrograms per sample. For every donor, an aliquot of PBMCs went through flow cytometry to measure the percentages of naive CD45RAhigh/CD27high T cells. Details on this clonotype: The antigen this receptor binds is unknown. There are no base qualities to consult, and no much larger clone falls within one base.

The CDR3 numbers 16 residues from cysteine through phenylalanine. CDR3 DNA is the only sequence kept; it has 48 bases, read in frame from the first base. Based on the germline V gene, the CDR1 and CDR2 sequences are SGHVS and FNYEAQ. The sample taken for sequencing was blood. Here the chain combines TRBV7-6 and TRBJ2-5; the junction holds 10 bases that match TRBD1. TRBJ2-7 explains the end of the DNA better; the J call may be wrong. This receptor was taken from a man aged 25-40 years in good health. The nucleotide sequence is given as TGTGCCAGCAGCTTAGCGGTTAGGGACAGGGGAAACGAGCAGTACTTC. Its protein reads: CASSLAVRDRGNEQYF.